These T cell receptor beta chains were read from a single sample in a study of blood T cell repertoires in COVID-19. Sequencing was performed with immunoSEQ multiplex PCR; in TCRdb, only in-frame clones are kept and a portion is missing. The table lists about 240,000 clones, around 84% of them singletons, with over 6% in the top ten. The sample consisted of peripheral blood. All receptors come from a woman aged 70-85 years with active or convalescent COVID-19. Each CDR3 is given with its conserved first and last residue. The order of the fields is V gene, J gene, CDR3 length, CDR3 protein.

TRBV3-1/TRBV3-2	TRBJ2-7	17	CASSPSPSTGTGVEQYF
TRBV20-1	TRBJ2-1	15	CSASGKAGGPNEQFF
TRBV6-5	TRBJ1-1	13	CASSFGANTEAFF
TRBV7-2	TRBJ1-5	14	CASSLDWYNQPQHF
TRBV7-2	TRBJ1-2	14	CASSLTPGLYGYTF
TRBV29-1	TRBJ1-2	12	CSVAEGSYGYTF
TRBV3-1/TRBV3-2	TRBJ1-1	14	CASSPTDMNTEAFF
TRBV5-1	TRBJ2-1	15	CASSFRDILYNEQFF
TRBV21-1	TRBJ1-5	16	CASSTEPRQGLQPQHF
TRBV7-8	TRBJ1-5	14	CASSLAQGEQPQHF
TRBV6-2/TRBV6-3	TRBJ1-6	11	CASSLNSPLHF
TRBV2	TRBJ1-4	17	CASTRDRPGPTNEKLFF
TRBV18	TRBJ1-2	14	CASSRSNNDYGYTF
TRBV25-1	TRBJ1-1	12	CASSGDRAEAFF
TRBV6-5	TRBJ1-1	10	CASIGQIAFF
TRBV20-1	TRBJ2-5	11	CSARFRETQYF
TRBV27	TRBJ2-1	17	CASSLYGGEVKMNEQFF
TRBV6-5	TRBJ2-3	13	CASTSGGRDTQYF
TRBV29-1	TRBJ2-1	13	CSGRDYLYNEQFF
TRBV18	TRBJ1-2	12	CASSPAGGGYTF
TRBV9	TRBJ1-3	17	CASSAGGTGPSGNTIYF
TRBV24-1	TRBJ1-6	14	CATRGAGAGSPLHF
TRBV5-5	TRBJ1-5	14	CASSLGQGYQPQHF
TRBV25-1	TRBJ2-3	15	CASSESGQPTDTQYF
TRBV7-8	TRBJ1-6	13	CASRRGRFPTLHF
TRBV6-2/TRBV6-3	TRBJ1-1	14	CASSYDRLNTEAFF
TRBV7-8	TRBJ1-3	14	CASSFDRDGNTIYF
TRBV18	TRBJ2-1	15	CASSRGTGVRDEQFF
TRBV7-2	TRBJ1-6	14	CASSLGGAYSPLHF
TRBV9	TRBJ1-2	11	CASSPTKGYTF
TRBV5-5	TRBJ1-6	18	CASSIHWAGTGALPPLHF
TRBV7-9	TRBJ1-1	12	CASSLEGAVAFF
TRBV15	TRBJ1-6	18	CATSRGRTGVGSNSPLHF
TRBV5-1	TRBJ2-2	14	CASSLGSFTGELFF
TRBV19	TRBJ2-3	15	CASSEWTGVSDTQYF
TRBV19	TRBJ2-7	15	CASSIGTGASYEQYF
TRBV4-1	TRBJ1-6	14	CASSNRLEGSPLHF
TRBV18	TRBJ2-1	15	CASSPPQTPGNEQFF
TRBV11-2	TRBJ2-3	14	CASSPQGAKDTQYF
TRBV19	TRBJ2-3	16	CASSTGTGQSTDTQYF
TRBV5-1	TRBJ2-3	16	CASSSGLAASTDTQYF
TRBV10-2	TRBJ2-2	18	CASSQGGLAGGATGELFF
TRBV19	TRBJ1-1	15	CASREGFFMNTEAFF
TRBV29-1	TRBJ1-3	14	CSVVNAGSGNTIYF
TRBV7-3	TRBJ2-3	14	CASSFGGTTDTQYF
TRBV5-1	TRBJ2-2	13	CASGRGGTGELFF
TRBV4-1	TRBJ1-2	17	CASSHPPGTGGVYGYTF
TRBV10-3	TRBJ1-4	15	CAISEGHLGSEKLFF
TRBV7-2	TRBJ2-2	15	CASSRGTGGPGELFF
TRBV5-1	TRBJ1-6	16	CASSPNGAGYNSPLHF
TRBV7-9	TRBJ2-5	16	CASSLVPSGGAETQYF
TRBV6-5	TRBJ1-4	15	CATGQGPRRGEKLFF
TRBV18	TRBJ2-3	15	CASSPPLRSRDTQYF
TRBV19	TRBJ1-5	15	CASSIDRSASQPQHF
TRBV7-8	TRBJ1-2	14	CASSFERRAMGYTF